A single T cell receptor (beta chain) is shown here with its context. Its matching antigen is unknown. This sample is drawn from a study of cytomegalovirus exposure and HLA in healthy donors. Background on the study: Earlier work reported 117 million unique TCR beta sequences from about 200 million T cells. Notes on the study in general: Later analysis showed TCR association rates varying by HLA locus, highest for DRB1 and lowest for HLA-C. TCR beta V segments were, for the most part, productive about 90% or about 30% of the time in an earlier analysis.

The V gene's germline CDR1 is GTSNPN and CDR2 SVGIG (reference sequence). The CDR3 sequence is 17 residues long. V was trimmed by 0 bases and J by 3 bases, leaving 19 bases between them. Both 60 Vbeta primers and 13 Jbeta primers went into the PCR. The protocol was immunoSEQ multiplex PCR, while the TCRdb copy is restricted to in-frame clones and leaves out a portion. Here the sample spans approximately 150,000 clones, approximately 67% being singletons. The sequenced material came from PBMCs. This rearrangement joins TRBV30 to TRBJ2-3, with D possibly matching TRBD2 (6 bases). The sequence was obtained from a woman under 30 in good health and CMV-seropositive. The CDR3 DNA reads TGTGCCTGGAGTGTAGGCGGCGGGGCGTTTGGAACAGATACGCAGTATTTT. Translated: CAWSVGGGAFGTDTQYF.